Given below is one T cell receptor beta chain in context. This sample stems from a study of cytomegalovirus exposure and HLA in healthy donors. Primers included in the PCR were 60 Vbeta and 13 Jbeta primers. Some clones are missing from TCRdb's copy, which holds only in-frame ones; the method was immunoSEQ multiplex PCR. The table includes under 200,000 clones, roughly 75% detected once. This CDR3 is built from 16 residues. Trimming cost V 4 bases and J 4 bases; bases outside gene matches: 5. Germline assignment: CDR1 MGHDK and CDR2 SYGVNS. The receptor comes from a female donor in good health and CMV-seronegative. Sequencing was done on a sample of PBMCs. The chain joins TRBV25-1 to TRBJ2-2; 11 bases map to TRBD2. CDR3 amino acids: CASSGTGTSGTGELFF. The CDR3 region has the DNA TGTGCCAGCAGTGGAACCGGGACTAGCGGCACCGGGGAGCTGTTTTTT.